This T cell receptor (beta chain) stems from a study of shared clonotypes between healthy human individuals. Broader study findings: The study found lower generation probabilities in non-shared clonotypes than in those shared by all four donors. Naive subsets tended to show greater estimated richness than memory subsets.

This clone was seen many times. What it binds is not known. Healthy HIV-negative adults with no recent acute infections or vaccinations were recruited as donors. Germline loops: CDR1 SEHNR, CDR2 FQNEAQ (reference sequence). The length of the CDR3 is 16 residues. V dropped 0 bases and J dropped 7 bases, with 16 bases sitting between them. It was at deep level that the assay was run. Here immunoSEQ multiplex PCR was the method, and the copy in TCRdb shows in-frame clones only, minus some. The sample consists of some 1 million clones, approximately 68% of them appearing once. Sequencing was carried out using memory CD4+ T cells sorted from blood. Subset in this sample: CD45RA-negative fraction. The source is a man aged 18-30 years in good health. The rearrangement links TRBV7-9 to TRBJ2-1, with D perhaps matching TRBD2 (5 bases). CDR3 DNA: TGTGCCAGCAGCTTAGCGCGGGCCCTTCGTGGGAATGAGCAGTTCTTC. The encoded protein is CASSLARALRGNEQFF.